These 17 T cell receptor beta chains were sequenced from one sample in a study of blood T cells in healthy people across ages. For the second PCR, which ran for about 6 to 11 cycles, a sample-barcoded 5' primer and a J-beta primer mix were used. Via MiXCR, TCRdb re-called the 5' RACE reads, giving one row per CDR3 protein. In the table there are over 550,000 distinct CDR3 sequences, less than 35% of which are singletons. Sample: blood. These receptors came from a woman older than 75 in good health.

This clonotype was seen repeatedly, ten times or more. The V gene is TRBV25-1, the J gene TRBJ1-5, with D possibly being TRBD1 (5 bases). V was clipped by 3 bases and J by 6 bases, with 9 bases between them. This CDR3 has 13 amino acids. CDR1 and CDR2 from the germline V gene are MGHDK and SYGVNS. The CDR3, as DNA: TGTGCCAGCAGTGATGCAGGGCCTCAGCCCCAGCATTTT. Translation: CASSDAGPQPQHF.

Only a few counts were recorded for this clonotype. This chain joins TRBV7-2 and TRBJ1-6, with a tentative D call TRBD1 (6 bases). V lost 5 bases, J lost 10 bases, and 12 bases lay in between. This CDR3 has 13 residues. Per the germline V gene, CDR1 is SGHTA and CDR2 is FQGNSA. The CDR3 nucleotides read TGTGCCAGCAGCGTTAACAGGGCCTCACCCCTCCACTTT. This sequence encodes CASSVNRASPLHF.

The table lists this clonotype with a few counts. A much larger clonotype is one base distant, so this may be a read error. The V gene is TRBV4-2, the J gene TRBJ2-5; 9 bases are shared with TRBD2. CDR1 and CDR2 from the germline V gene are LGHNA and YNFKEQ. The CDR3 loop spans 15 amino acids. The CDR3 region has the DNA TGTGCCTGCAGCCAACTACTAGCGGGCCAAGAGACCCAGTACTTC. The encoded protein is CACSQLLAGQETQYF.

Ten or more counts support this clonotype. The CDR3 DNA follows: TGTGCCACCAGCAGAGCTGCCCGAAGGGGCTTGGGAGAGACCCAGTACTTC. Its translation is CATSRAARRGLGETQYF. The chain employs TRBV15 and TRBJ2-5; the D gene is possibly TRBD1 (5 bases). V lost 1 base, J lost 4 bases, and 19 bases lay in between. The CDR3 loop spans 17 amino acids. CDR1 and CDR2 from the germline V gene are LNHNV and YYDKDF (reference sequence).

This clonotype was counted only a few times. A read error is possible here, since a much larger clone lies one base away. The chain carries TRBV7-3 and TRBJ2-1; D perhaps matches TRBD2 (6 bases). The CDR3 is 14 amino acids. CDR1 SGHTA and CDR2 FQGTGA come from the germline V gene. Trimming left V 4 bases short and J 4 bases short, with 11 bases between. CDR3 sequence reads: CASSCGGLYNEQFF. The CDR3 bases are TGTGCCAGCAGCTGTGGAGGACTATACAATGAGCAGTTCTTC.

Many counts were recorded for this clonotype. This chain joins TRBV5-1 and TRBJ2-7, with 9 bases lining up with TRBD1. CDR3 length: 14 amino acids. V was pared by 2 bases and J by 2 bases, with 2 bases of the junction left unmatched. CDR1 and CDR2 from the germline V gene are SGHRS and YFSETQ. The CDR3 loop is CASSLQGATYEQYF. CDR3 sequence (DNA): TGCGCCAGCAGCTTACAGGGGGCGACCTACGAGCAGTACTTC.

This clonotype came up a few times. A much larger clonotype is one base distant, so this may be a read error. The CDR3 reads CASSLTGVVTDTPYF. For the CDR3, the DNA is TGTGCCAGCAGTTTGACAGGGGTAGTCACAGATACGCCGTATTTT. The chain is built from TRBV27 and TRBJ2-3, with 8 bases lining up with TRBD1. The CDR3 is 15 amino acids. Looked up from germline, CDR1 is MNHEY and CDR2 is SMNVEV (reference sequence).

With regard to this clonotype: At one boundary the junction diverges from the germline segment, which might be a read error. CDR3 sequence (DNA): TGTGCCAGCAGTATCTCCCGGACAGGGGACTACGATGAGCAGGTCTTC. This gives the protein CASSISRTGDYDEQVF. This chain joins TRBV12-3 or TRBV12-4 and TRBJ2-1; 9 nucleotides align to TRBD1. The CDR3 covers 16 residues.

This clonotype showed up just a few times. A read error may explain this, as a much larger clone is one base away. The V and J genes are TRBV20-1 and TRBJ2-7; the D is unclear. Germline V gene lookup returns CDR1 DFQATT and CDR2 SNEGSKA (reference sequence). This CDR3 comprises 10 residues. Trimming shortened V by 3 bases and J by 6 bases, and 6 bases separated the two germline ends. CDR3 sequence (DNA): TGCAGTGCTAGGGGCCGCGAGCAGTACTTC. It encodes CSARGREQYF.

There are many counts of this clonotype. The rearrangement joins TRBV4-1 to TRBJ2-7; TRBD1 might be the D (6 bases). V was trimmed by 2 bases and J by 7 bases, leaving 15 bases between them. The CDR3 runs to 14 residues. Looked up from germline, CDR1 is MGHRA and CDR2 is YSYEKL. In nucleotides, the CDR3 is TGCGCCAGCAGCCAAACGGCAACAGGGTGGGAGCAGTACTTC. Its translation is CASSQTATGWEQYF.

Ten or more counts support this clonotype. This chain uses TRBV20-1 with TRBJ2-7, with 7 bases lining up with TRBD2. Germline loops: CDR1 DFQATT, CDR2 SNEGSKA (reference sequence). CDR3 length: 13 residues. Losses at the gene ends were 0 bases for V and 5 bases for J; bases not matched to a gene: 4. CDR3 coding DNA: TGCAGTGCTAGAGATTCAGGGAGGGACGAGCAGTACTTC. The encoded protein is CSARDSGRDEQYF.

The table lists this clonotype with a few counts. The chain recombines TRBV20-1 with TRBJ2-3; 8 bases line up with TRBD2. After removal of 5 bases from V and 4 bases from J, the junction contained 2 bases not matched to a gene. Germline V gives CDR1 DFQATT, CDR2 SNEGSKA (reference sequence). This CDR3 has 12 residues. DNA of the CDR3: TGCAGTGCTCGGGGGGGCTCAGATACGCAGTATTTT. Its protein product is CSARGGSDTQYF.

This clonotype was seen many times. This chain joins TRBV7-2 and TRBJ2-7; 7 nucleotides align to TRBD1. Germline V gene sequence: CDR1 SGHTA, CDR2 FQGNSA. J lost 2 bases, V lost 3 bases, and 25 bases had no gene match. The CDR3 covers 21 residues. The CDR3 nucleotides are TGTGCCAGCAGCTTTCGGCACACTTCCGGACAGGTCGCCCCGACAACCTACGAGCAGTACTTC. It codes for CASSFRHTSGQVAPTTYEQYF.

This clonotype was observed many times. The chain links TRBV7-2 to TRBJ2-3, with D hard to call. Trimming stripped 1 base from V and 2 bases from J, with 10 bases between. The germline gives CDR1 SGHTA, CDR2 FQGNSA. The CDR3 runs to 15 residues. The CDR3 protein is CASSLENGLTDTQYF. The CDR3 coding sequence is TGTGCCAGCAGCTTAGAAAACGGTCTCACAGATACGCAGTATTTT.

This clonotype has a count of ten or more. The chain employs TRBV7-9 and TRBJ1-1; unclear D gene. CDR1 and CDR2 from the germline V gene are SEHNR and FQNEAQ (reference sequence). The V end was cut by 5 bases, the J end by 5 bases, with 18 bases between. This CDR3 has 15 amino acids. CDR3 DNA: TGTGCCAGCAGCCCGCGGACGGAGATTCGGACTGAAGCTTTCTTT. It yields the protein CASSPRTEIRTEAFF.

As concerns this clonotype: A much larger clonotype is one base distant, so this may be a read error. The rearrangement links TRBV6-5 to TRBJ2-1; 10 bases line up with TRBD2. Judging by the DNA end, TRBJ2-7 fits better; the J call may be wrong. Germline V CDR1 and CDR2: MNHEY, SVGAGI. This CDR3 spans 14 amino acids. This CDR3 reads CASRPGLAKGEQYF. Written as DNA, the CDR3 is TGTGCCAGCAGGCCGGGACTAGCGAAGGGTGAGCAGTACTTC.

Points on this clonotype: It may be a read error: a sequence one base away is much more abundant. This rearrangement joins TRBV4-3 to TRBJ2-4, with no clear D. The CDR3 has 15 residues. The germline CDR1 and CDR2 sequences are LGHNA and YSLEER. Trimming cost V 3 bases and J 2 bases, with 11 bases left between them. CDR3 sequence: CASSQAAMSKNIQYF. The CDR3 coding sequence is TGCGCCAGCAGCCAGGCCGCGATGTCCAAAAACATTCAGTACTTC.